The 12 T cell receptor beta chains below come from one sample, sequenced in a study of T cells in Graves' hyperthyroidism and ophthalmopathy. Amplified TCR beta CDR3 regions came from RNA transcripts. Researchers ran a first-round RT-PCR on the TCR CDR3 using the HTBI primer set. Each CDR3 protein gets one entry after TCRdb re-called the multiplex PCR reads with MiXCR. This sample has more than 450,000 distinct CDR3 sequences, with 15% to 20% found just once. Sample: blood. These receptor sequences come from a man aged 35 to 55 with Graves' ophthalmopathy.

This clonotype showed up just a few times. V usage is TRBV20-1 and J usage is TRBJ2-5; D is possibly TRBD2 (5 bases). CDR1 and CDR2 (germline): DFQATT, SNEGSKA (reference sequence). Trimming removed 4 bases from V and 2 bases from J, with 14 bases in between. The CDR3 length is 14 residues. The CDR3 sequence is CSAILEGRQETQYF. The CDR3, as DNA: TGCAGTGCTATTCTCGAGGGCCGGCAAGAGACCCAGTACTTC.

V is TRBV30 and J is TRBJ2-3, with TRBD1 matching over 9 bases. The CDR3 covers 14 residues. V shed 5 bases, J shed 3 bases, and the junction held 6 bases outside the gene matches. Germline V gives CDR1 GTSNPN, CDR2 SVGIG (reference sequence). The CDR3 DNA reads as TGTGCCTGGTCGTCCGGGACAGGGACAGATACGCAGTATTTT. The encoded protein is CAWSSGTGTDTQYF.

This clonotype was detected many times. The chain couples TRBV29-1 to TRBJ2-7; no firm D call. The germline V and J ends were trimmed by 4 bases and 3 bases, with 13 bases remaining between them. This CDR3 has 13 amino acids. Germline values: CDR1 SQVTM, CDR2 ANQGSEA. The DNA for the CDR3 is TGCAGCGTTGTGGCATATAGAAACTACGAGCAGTACTTC. Translation gives CSVVAYRNYEQYF.

This rearrangement joins TRBV12-3 or TRBV12-4 to TRBJ2-7; 7 nucleotides match TRBD1. The junction had 18 bases not matched to a gene; V was cut back by 3 bases and J by 1 base. This CDR3 region has 19 residues. The CDR3, as DNA: TGTGCCAGCAGTTTGTCCCGGGACAGCCGCGACCCCCTTTCCTACGAGCAGTACTTC. This translates into CASSLSRDSRDPLSYEQYF.

The genes are TRBV27 and TRBJ2-2; perhaps D is TRBD1 or TRBD2 (5 bases each). Germline CDR1 reads MNHEY; CDR2 reads SMNVEV (reference sequence). V dropped 5 bases and J dropped 7 bases, with 17 bases sitting between them. This CDR3 region has 15 residues. CDR3 in DNA: TGTGCCAGCAGTATGGGTCGAGGGGCGTTCGGGGAGCTGTTTTTT. This sequence encodes CASSMGRGAFGELFF.

This clonotype was observed at least ten times. The rearrangement links TRBV28 to TRBJ2-7, with no clear D. The CDR3 sequence is 13 residues long. Trimming left V 6 bases short and J 4 bases short, with 13 bases between. Germline V gene lookup returns CDR1 MDHEN and CDR2 SYDVKM. CDR3 bases: TGTGCCAGCAGATCGGACGCCGCTTACGAGCAGTACTTC. Amino acids: CASRSDAAYEQYF.

As regards this clonotype: A read error may be the cause here, since a much bigger clone is one base away. The rearrangement joins TRBV3-1 to TRBJ2-3; the D is unclear. The DNA end favors TRBJ1-5, so the J call may be wrong. There are 16 residues in the CDR3. Per the germline V gene, CDR1 is LGHDT and CDR2 is YNNKEL (reference sequence). CDR3 protein: CASRPSLATSTDTQHF. The CDR3 nucleotides are TGTGCCAGCAGGCCCTCACTAGCGACTAGCACAGATACGCAGCATTTT.

There are many counts of this clonotype. The V and J genes are TRBV2 and TRBJ1-2; 8 nucleotides agree with TRBD1. The J segment lost 4 bases and the V segment lost 6 bases, leaving 10 bases of the junction unmatched. CDR1 is SNHLY and CDR2 is FYNNEI in the germline V gene. CDR3 length: 15 amino acids. CDR3 nucleotide sequence: TGTGCCAGCAGCCCTTCAGGGGGCGTACTCTATGGCTACACCTTC. It is translated as CASSPSGGVLYGYTF.

CDR3 nucleotides: TGTGCCAGCAGTTTATTATTGCATACAGGGAGATTCTACGAGCAGTACTTC. Translated: CASSLLLHTGRFYEQYF. The chain uses TRBV28 and TRBJ2-7, with a possible D match to TRBD1 (6 bases). The CDR3 runs 17 residues. Germline-derived CDR1 and CDR2 are MDHEN and SYDVKM. Trimming pared 1 base from V and 3 bases from J, leaving 19 bases between.

Ten or more counts support this clonotype. The genes are TRBV12-3 or TRBV12-4 and TRBJ1-1; D is unclear. This CDR3 is 13 amino acids long. V was cut by 6 bases and J by 0 bases, with 8 bases left in between. The CDR3 bases are TGTGCCAGCAGACGACTGATGAACACTGAAGCTTTCTTT. Its protein is CASRRLMNTEAFF.

The sample holds a few counts of this clonotype. CDR3 in amino acids: CASSESGNTIYF. Here the CDR3 DNA reads TGTGCCAGCAGTGAGTCGGGAAACACCATATATTTT. The chain has TRBV2 and TRBJ1-3; D gene uncertain. The CDR3 has 12 amino acids. Germline CDR1 and CDR2: SNHLY and FYNNEI. The V end was cut by 3 bases, the J end by 4 bases, with 4 bases between.

This chain links TRBV5-1 with TRBJ2-5; 7 bases are shared with TRBD1. Germline V gene lookup returns CDR1 SGHRS and CDR2 YFSETQ. V was clipped by 5 bases and J by 1 base; unmatched bases: 5. The CDR3 has 14 residues. Here the CDR3 DNA reads TGCGCCAGCAGTTACGGACAGGCCCAAGAGACCCAGTACTTC. It translates to CASSYGQAQETQYF.